The next 18 T cell receptor beta chains were all read from a single sample in a study of T cell changes during pregnancy in multiple sclerosis. Produced via immunoSEQ multiplex PCR; TCRdb's table is partial and in-frame only. The sample carries about 67,000 clones, roughly 90% recorded once. Sample: peripheral blood, taken in the second trimester of pregnancy. The receptors here all came from a female donor with multiple sclerosis, enrolled in a pregnancy study.

The V and J genes are TRBV5-5 and TRBJ1-1, with 8 bases matching TRBD1. The CDR3 has 15 residues. Trimming cost V 2 bases and J 5 bases; bases outside gene matches: 8. Germline CDR1 reads SGHKS; CDR2 reads YYEKEE (reference sequence). This CDR3 is CASSLYSDRGTEAFF. The DNA of the CDR3 is TGTGCCAGCAGCTTATACTCTGACAGGGGTACTGAAGCTTTCTTT.

The chain couples TRBV7-9 to TRBJ1-1; D is perhaps TRBD1 (5 bases). The CDR3 contains 15 residues. Germline V gene data show CDR1 as SEHNR and CDR2 as FQNEAQ (reference sequence). V gave up 2 bases and J gave up 0 bases, with 10 bases separating them. CDR3 amino acids: CASSLPQGLNTEAFF. The DNA for the CDR3 is TGTGCCAGCAGCTTACCGCAGGGCCTGAACACTGAAGCTTTCTTT. The full variable domain, in which reference TRBV7-9 and TRBJ1-1 provide the parts outside the CDR3, is DTGVSQNPRHKITKRGQNVTFRCDPISEHNRLYWYRQTLGQGPEFLTYFQNEAQLEKSRLLSDRFSAERPKGSFSTLEIQRTEQGDSAMYLCASSLPQGLNTEAFFGQGTRLTVV.

V usage is TRBV13 and J usage is TRBJ2-3, with a possible D match to TRBD1 (5 bases). V lost 4 bases and J lost 3, with 11 bases in between. The CDR3 is made up of 14 amino acids. CDR1 PRHDT and CDR2 FYEKMQ come from the germline V gene (reference sequence). The CDR3 DNA sequence: TGTGCCAGCAGCTCGGGCGGACATACAGATACGCAGTATTTT. Translating gives CASSSGGHTDTQYF. The full variable domain, with the rest looked up from reference TRBV13 and TRBJ2-3, is AAGVIQSPRHLIKEKRETATLKCYPIPRHDTVYWYQQGPGQDPQFLISFYEKMQSDKGSIPDRFSAQQFSDYHSELNMSSLELGDSALYFCASSSGGHTDTQYFGPGTRLTVL.

This sequence joins TRBV2 and TRBJ1-4; D unresolved. There are 14 residues in the CDR3. The V gene lost 3 bases and the J gene lost 0 bases, with 5 bases spanning the gap. Germline V gene data show CDR1 as SNHLY and CDR2 as FYNNEI. The CDR3 is CASSDSTTNEKLFF. In DNA form, the CDR3 reads TGTGCCAGCAGTGACAGTACAACTAATGAAAAACTGTTTTTT.

Details on this clone: One junction end does not reproduce the germline sequence, and a read error may be involved. The V call is TRBV5-1, the J call TRBJ2-1; TRBD2 is a possible D gene (5 bases). The V gene's germline CDR1 is SGHRS and CDR2 YFSETQ. CDR3 length: 15 amino acids. The CDR3 here is CASSLLEGAYTEQFF. Here the CDR3 DNA reads TGCGCCAGCAGCTTGCTCGAGGGAGCCTACACTGAGCAGTTCTTC.

CDR3 protein: CAISERGQETYEQYF. CDR3 DNA sequence: TGTGCCATCAGTGAGAGGGGACAGGAGACCTACGAGCAGTACTTC. The rearrangement links TRBV10-3 to TRBJ2-7; 8 bases line up with TRBD1. The CDR3 covers 15 residues. The junction had 5 bases not matched to a gene; V was cut back by 2 bases and J by 2 bases. Germline V gene lookup returns CDR1 ENHRY and CDR2 SYGVKD.

A single count supports this clone. The gene calls are TRBV13 and TRBJ2-2, with 11 nucleotides matching TRBD2. V shed 7 bases, J shed 3 bases, and the junction held 4 bases outside the gene matches. The CDR3 length is 15 residues. The germline CDR1 and CDR2 sequences are PRHDT and FYEKMQ (reference sequence). The CDR3: CASKQLAGDTGELFF. The CDR3 bases are TGTGCCAGCAAACAACTAGCGGGAGACACCGGGGAGCTGTTTTTT.

This sequence joins TRBV11-2 and TRBJ1-1; a weak D match, TRBD1 (5 bases). CDR3 size: 13 residues. Trimming removed 4 bases at V and 1 base at J, with 7 bases between. Germline lookup yields CDR1 SGHAT and CDR2 FQNNGV. CDR3 region: CASSSQGNTEAFF. Written as DNA, the CDR3 is TGTGCCAGCAGCTCGCAGGGGAACACTGAAGCTTTCTTT.

Only one count was recorded for this clone. The V call is TRBV11-3, the J call TRBJ2-5; TRBD1 is a possible D gene (5 bases). The CDR3 is made up of 13 amino acids. Germline values: CDR1 SGHNT, CDR2 YENEEA. Trimming shortened V by 5 bases and J by 3 bases, and 10 bases separated the two germline ends. The CDR3 sequence: CASSLGAKETQYF. The CDR3 coding sequence is TGTGCCAGCAGCCTAGGGGCCAAAGAGACCCAGTACTTC.

The chain has TRBV11-2 and TRBJ2-5; no definite D call. Trimming removed 5 bases from V and 5 bases from J, with 15 bases in between. Germline V gene lookup returns CDR1 SGHAT and CDR2 FQNNGV. CDR3 length: 14 amino acids. The DNA of the CDR3 is TGTGCCAGCAGCGTTCGTTTCGCCGGGGAGACCCAGTACTTC. Translated: CASSVRFAGETQYF. Full variable domain (remainder filled in from reference TRBV11-2 and TRBJ2-5): EAGVAQSPRYKIIEKRQSVAFWCNPISGHATLYWYQQILGQGPKLLIQFQNNGVVDDSQLPKDRFSAERLKGVDSTLKIQPAKLEDSAVYLCASSVRFAGETQYFGPGTRLLVL.

The J gene is TRBJ2-7, the V gene TRBV7-9; D unclear. V shed 1 base and J shed 0 bases, with 13 bases lying between them. The CDR3 is 16 residues long. Germline values: CDR1 SEHNR, CDR2 FQNEAQ (reference sequence). Written as DNA, the CDR3 is TGTGCCAGCAGCTTAGGCGGTCCGGCGGACTCCTACGAGCAGTACTTC. This translates into CASSLGGPADSYEQYF.

The chain uses TRBV19 and TRBJ1-5; D might be TRBD1 (5 bases). The CDR3 extends over 16 amino acids. V dropped 3 bases and J dropped 0 bases, with 12 bases sitting between them. From germline, CDR1 is LNHDA and CDR2 SQIVND (reference sequence). The CDR3 DNA is TGTGCCAGTAGTATTTCGACAGTTTATAGCAATCAGCCCCAGCATTTT. Amino acid sequence: CASSISTVYSNQPQHF.

This clone was detected once. The V gene is TRBV7-8, the J gene TRBJ2-3; no clear D. V was trimmed by 8 bases and J by 0 bases, leaving 9 bases between them. CDR3 length: 13 amino acids. Germline CDR1 reads SGHVS; CDR2 reads FQNEAQ. The CDR3 sequence: CASGGGSTDTQYF. The CDR3 DNA follows: TGTGCCAGCGGCGGCGGCAGCACAGATACGCAGTATTTT.

The CDR3 DNA sequence: TGCGCCAGCAGCCCATGGGAGGCTAGTTCCAATGAGCAGTTCTTC. Translated, it gives CASSPWEASSNEQFF. The V call is TRBV5-1, the J call TRBJ2-1, with TRBD2 as a possible D gene (6 bases). This CDR3 has 15 amino acids. With 4 bases removed from V and 6 bases from J, the gap between germline ends came to 17 bases. The germline V gene has CDR1 SGHRS and CDR2 YFSETQ. Together with reference TRBV5-1 and TRBJ2-1, the CDR3 gives the full variable domain: KAGVTQTPRYLIKTRGQQVTLSCSPISGHRSVSWYQQTPGQGLQFLFEYFSETQRNKGNFPGRFSGRQFSNSRSEMNVSTLELGDSALYLCASSPWEASSNEQFFGPGTRLTVL.

J is TRBJ1-5 and V is TRBV6-1; 7 bases map to TRBD1. With 9 bases clipped from V and 3 bases from J, the junction kept 11 bases outside the gene matches. Germline loops: CDR1 MNHNS, CDR2 SASEGT. The CDR3 runs 15 residues. DNA for the CDR3: TGTGCCAGTCTGTCCAGGGGGATAGACAATCAGCCCCAGCATTTT. Its translation is CASLSRGIDNQPQHF.

This clone has only one observation. The chain carries TRBV6-6 and TRBJ2-5, with a weak D call TRBD1 (6 bases). CDR1 and CDR2 from the germline V gene are MNHNY and SVGAGI (reference sequence). The CDR3 sequence is 13 residues long. Trimming pared 4 bases from V and 5 bases from J, leaving 11 bases between. The CDR3 protein is CASSSGQPETQYF. CDR3 bases: TGTGCCAGCAGTTCGGGACAACCCGAGACCCAGTACTTC.

The CDR3 region has the DNA TGTGCCATCAGAGGGCAGGGGGCGATGGAACCTGAAGCTTTCTTT. Translated, it gives CAIRGQGAMEPEAFF. V is TRBV10-3 and J is TRBJ1-1; 8 nucleotides match TRBD1. J lost 6 bases, V lost 6 bases, and 12 bases had no gene match. CDR3 size: 15 residues. The germline gives CDR1 ENHRY, CDR2 SYGVKD.

The count of this clone is one. V and J are TRBV29-1 and TRBJ1-1; 7 bases are a match to TRBD1. The CDR3 sequence is 15 residues long. The germline CDR1 and CDR2 sequences are SQVTM and ANQGSEA. The chain's CDR3 is CTFQEGAQLGAEAFF. The CDR3 nucleotides are TGCACATTTCAGGAGGGGGCCCAACTTGGCGCTGAAGCTTTCTTT.